This T cell receptor beta chain originates from a study of regulatory T cells in long-lasting Graves disease. The CDR3 totals 15 residues. Germline CDR1 and CDR2: LNHNV and YYDKDF (reference sequence). With 0 bases clipped from V and 2 bases from J, the junction kept 3 bases outside the gene matches. CDR3-region Arm-PCR and iRepertoire HTBI primers produced the TCR beta libraries. Using its own MiXCR run on the multiplex PCR reads, TCRdb lists one record per CDR3 protein. This sample has roughly 500,000 distinct CDR3 sequences, with less than 15% found just once. Time point defined: newly diagnosed GD, antithyroid drugs for less than 3 months. PBMCs provided the RNA from which the TCR library was made. Separately, the same data were catalogued under a study of T cells in Graves' hyperthyroidism and ophthalmopathy. That study adds: TCR CDR3 regions were first amplified by RT-PCR with HTBI primers.

This receptor was identified in a man younger than 45 with Graves disease. Sequences were derived from peripheral blood mononuclear cells (PBMCs), sampled at new diagnosis, from a patient treated with antithyroid drugs. V and J are TRBV15 and TRBJ2-5; 7 bases are a match to TRBD2. In DNA, the CDR3 is TGTGCCACCAGCAGAGATTTCGGGGGGCAAGAGACCCAGTACTTC. It specifies CATSRDFGGQETQYF.